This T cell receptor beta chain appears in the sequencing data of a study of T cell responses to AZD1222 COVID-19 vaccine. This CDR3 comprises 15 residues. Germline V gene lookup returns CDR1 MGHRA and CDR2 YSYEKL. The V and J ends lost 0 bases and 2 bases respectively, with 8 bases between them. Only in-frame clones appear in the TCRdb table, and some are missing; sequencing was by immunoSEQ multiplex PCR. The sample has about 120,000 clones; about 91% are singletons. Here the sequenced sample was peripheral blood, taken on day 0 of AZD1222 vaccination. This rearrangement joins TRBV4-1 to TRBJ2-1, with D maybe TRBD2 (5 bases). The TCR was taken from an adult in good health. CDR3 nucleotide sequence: TGCGCCAGCAGCCAAGACCGGGGAACCTACAATGAGCAGTTCTTC. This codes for CASSQDRGTYNEQFF.